This T cell receptor (beta chain) originates from a study of blood T cell repertoires in COVID-19. About the study: Researchers got acute and convalescent COVID-19 samples from the United States, Italy and Spain.

Here immunoSEQ multiplex PCR was the method, and the copy in TCRdb shows in-frame clones only, minus some. The table lists tens of thousands of clones, 75% to 85% of them singletons, with about 30% in the top ten. The clonotype originates from a human donor in a cohort sampled during active COVID-19. The specimen sequenced was peripheral blood.

The CDR3 loop reads CASSLAQRGNNSPLHF. For the CDR3, the DNA is TGTGCCAGCAGCTTAGCGCAGAGGGGGAATAATTCACCCCTCCACTTT. The chain couples TRBV7-2 to TRBJ1-6; the D gene is possibly TRBD1 (6 bases). V was trimmed by 0 bases and J by 5 bases, leaving 11 bases between them. The length of the CDR3 is 16 residues. Germline assignment: CDR1 SGHTA and CDR2 FQGNSA. Complete variable domain (other parts from reference TRBV7-2 and TRBJ1-6): GAGVSQSPSNKVTEKGKDVELRCDPISGHTALYWYRQSLGQGLEFLIYFQGNSAPDKSGLPSDRFSAERTGGSVSTLTIQRTQQEDSAVYLCASSLAQRGNNSPLHFGNGTRLTVT.